The sequence of this TCR beta chain was determined in a study of cytomegalovirus exposure and HLA in healthy donors. Turning to the study itself: The study's early data release held about 85 million unique TCRs from HLA-typed donors.

The study, taken as a whole, reports: Later, an analysis showed that TCR beta chains associated with HLA were more clonally expanded than others that were equally common. CMV antigen specificity of a few CMV-associated chains was confirmed in vitro.

The sample holds one count of this clone. Its matching antigen is unknown. It was with 60 Vbeta and 13 Jbeta primers that the PCR ran. Sequencing was performed with immunoSEQ multiplex PCR; in TCRdb, only in-frame clones are kept and a portion is missing. This sample has about 190,000 clones; around 86% occur once, and the top ten carry roughly 1.3%. The germline V gene has CDR1 MDHEN and CDR2 SYDVKM. V dropped 5 bases and J dropped 8 bases, with 18 bases sitting between them. The CDR3 has 14 residues. The material sequenced was PBMCs. The receptor was isolated from a man younger than 40 in good health and CMV-seronegative. The chain has TRBV28 and TRBJ1-2; D uncertain. DNA of the CDR3: TGTGCCAGCAGTAACAGCCGGGGTCTTCTCGGCTACACCTTC. Translated, it gives CASSNSRGLLGYTF.